This TCR beta chain was captured by sequencing in a study of T cells in Graves' hyperthyroidism and ophthalmopathy. Study details: Peripheral blood was drawn at first diagnosis, prior to all treatment.

Germline lookup yields CDR1 SGHRS and CDR2 YFSETQ. V gave up 4 bases and J gave up 2 bases, with 11 bases separating them. CDR3 size: 14 residues. The study excluded patients with uncontrolled infection, other autoimmune disease, pregnancy or lactation. The diagnostic basis comprised clinical symptoms, serum thyroxine and TRAb, thyroid ultrasound and orbital computed tomography. The authors took PBMCs from 10 ml fresh peripheral blood. This clonotype was recorded at least ten times. RNA transcripts were the template for amplifying TCR beta CDR3 regions. An initial round of RT-PCR targeting the TCR CDR3 relied on the HTBI primer set. In TCRdb, the multiplex PCR reads were re-called with MiXCR into one record per CDR3 protein. The table records about 300,000 distinct CDR3 sequences, about 19% of them present only once.

Sequencing was done on a sample of blood. This chain connects TRBV5-1 to TRBJ2-3, with D unclear. The receptor was derived from a man aged 50-60 years with Graves' ophthalmopathy. The CDR3 reads CASSPSSLTDTQYF. The DNA for the CDR3 is TGCGCCAGCAGCCCGAGCAGCCTCACAGATACGCAGTATTTT.